This passage covers 14 T cell receptor beta chains from one sample sequenced in a study of beta chain features in type 1 diabetes. cDNA synthesis used the whole RNA isolate, giving expressed TCRB sequences. Repertoires were generated with immunoSEQ multiplex PCR, while TCRdb's copy carries only in-frame clones and drops some. The sample carries roughly 350,000 clones, 8% to 13% recorded once. The sequenced material came from naive CD4+ T cells from blood. These TCRs come from a woman under 40 in good health.

This clone was detected only a few times. V usage is TRBV7-3 and J usage is TRBJ2-1; TRBD2 is a possible D gene (6 bases). This CDR3 is 16 amino acids long. CDR1 SGHTA and CDR2 FQGTGA come from the germline V gene. Trimming cost V 1 base and J 0 bases, with 10 bases left between them. This chain's CDR3 is CASSLSGGSSYNEQFF. Written as DNA, the CDR3 is TGTGCCAGCAGCTTAAGTGGGGGGAGCTCCTACAATGAGCAGTTCTTC.

This clone was counted only a few times. The rearrangement links TRBV7-9 to TRBJ1-1, with D unclear. The CDR3 spans 13 residues. The germline V and J ends were trimmed by 5 bases and 4 bases, with 11 bases remaining between them. Germline V gene lookup returns CDR1 SEHNR and CDR2 FQNEAQ (reference sequence). The CDR3 here is CASSADPGTEAFF. The CDR3 nucleotides read TGTGCCAGCAGCGCGGATCCCGGCACTGAAGCTTTCTTT.

The gene calls are TRBV2 and TRBJ2-5; 8 nucleotides agree with TRBD1. The V gene's germline CDR1 is SNHLY and CDR2 FYNNEI. The CDR3 loop spans 14 amino acids. V was pared by 6 bases and J by 5 bases, with 8 bases of the junction left unmatched. The CDR3 reads CASRPGTGRETQYF. CDR3 sequence (DNA): TGTGCCAGCAGGCCCGGGACAGGAAGGGAGACCCAGTACTTC.

The rearrangement links TRBV28 to TRBJ1-5; TRBD1 matches at 7 bases. The CDR3 extends over 13 amino acids. The germline gives CDR1 MDHEN, CDR2 SYDVKM. J was trimmed by 3 bases and V by 8 bases; bases with no gene match: 4. This CDR3 is CASGTVDNQPQHF. The CDR3 DNA reads TGTGCCAGCGGGACAGTGGACAATCAGCCCCAGCATTTT. The whole variable domain, remainder taken from reference TRBV28 and TRBJ1-5, is DVKVTQSSRYLVKRTGEKVFLECVQDMDHENMFWYRQDPGLGLRLIYFSYDVKMKEKGDIPEGYSVSREKKERFSLILESASTNQTSMYLCASGTVDNQPQHFGDGTRLSIL.

The chain has TRBV18 and TRBJ2-7; no reliable D call. This CDR3 region has 14 residues. Between the trimmed V and J ends, which lost 0 bases and 2 bases, there was a span of 8 bases. Per the germline V gene, CDR1 is KGHSH and CDR2 is LQKENI. The CDR3 bases are TGTGCCAGCTCACCACCGCGAGGAACCTACGAGCAGTACTTC. Translated: CASSPPRGTYEQYF.

This clone has just a few counts. The chain carries TRBV18 and TRBJ2-3; D remains unclear. V lost 3 bases and J 0 bases, leaving 10 bases between the germline ends. CDR1 and CDR2 from the germline V gene are KGHSH and LQKENI. The CDR3 has 15 residues. The CDR3 sequence is CASSPRADSTDTQYF. CDR3 sequence (DNA): TGTGCCAGCTCACCGCGAGCCGATAGCACAGATACGCAGTATTTT.

The chain couples TRBV11-3 to TRBJ2-1; tentative D call: TRBD1 (5 bases). This CDR3 is 16 amino acids long. Germline V gene sequence: CDR1 SGHNT, CDR2 YENEEA. V shed 1 base and J shed 2 bases, with 12 bases lying between them. CDR3 loop: CASSLVAQGPYNEQFF. The CDR3, as DNA: TGTGCCAGCAGCTTAGTCGCGCAGGGTCCCTACAATGAGCAGTTCTTC.

V is TRBV9 and J is TRBJ2-1, with 9 bases lining up with TRBD2. This CDR3 comprises 14 residues. V trimming: 0 bases; J trimming: 8 bases; junction bases outside the gene matches: 3. Germline V gene data show CDR1 as SGDLS and CDR2 as YYNGEE. The CDR3 loop reads CASSVVSGSDEQFF. DNA for the CDR3: TGTGCCAGCAGCGTAGTTAGCGGGAGTGATGAGCAGTTCTTC.

The chain is built from TRBV6-6 and TRBJ2-1; 12 nucleotides align to TRBD2. Germline loops: CDR1 MNHNY, CDR2 SVGAGI (reference sequence). The J segment lost 14 bases and the V segment lost 6 bases, leaving 14 bases of the junction unmatched. The CDR3 has 15 amino acids. DNA of the CDR3: TGTGCCAGCAGGGGCACAGGGCGTTCTAGCGGGAGGGAGTTCTTC. Its protein product is CASRGTGRSSGREFF.

This clone was found a few times. The rearrangement joins TRBV5-8 to TRBJ2-7, with 7 nucleotides matching TRBD1. Germline CDR1 SGHTS, CDR2 YDEGEE. The CDR3 runs 15 residues. The V and J ends lost 4 bases and 3 bases, in that order; junction bases with no gene match: 10. The CDR3 DNA reads TGTGCCAGCAGCCATGGGACAGTCTTCGGCTACGAGCAGTACTTC. It yields the protein CASSHGTVFGYEQYF. Together with reference TRBV5-8 and TRBJ2-7, the CDR3 gives the full variable domain: EAGVTQSPTHLIKTRGQQATLRCSPISGHTSVYWYQQALGLGLQFLLWYDEGEERNRGNFPPRFSGRQFPNYSSELNVNALELEDSALYLCASSHGTVFGYEQYFGPGTRLTVT.

The chain links TRBV25-1 to TRBJ2-1; TRBD2 matches at 11 bases. V shed 4 bases and J 7 bases; nucleotides not matched to a gene: 3. CDR1 is MGHDK and CDR2 is SYGVNS in the germline V gene. The CDR3 runs 14 residues. The CDR3 sequence is CASSGRLAGNEQFF. The DNA for the CDR3 is TGTGCCAGCAGTGGGCGACTAGCGGGAAATGAGCAGTTCTTC. Full variable domain (missing parts from reference TRBV25-1 and TRBJ2-1): EADIYQTPRYLVIGTGKKITLECSQTMGHDKMYWYQQDPGMELHLIHYSYGVNSTEKGDLSSESTVSRIRTEHFPLTLESARPSHTSQYLCASSGRLAGNEQFFGPGTRLTVL.

In this sample, this clone turned up a few times. The chain couples TRBV27 to TRBJ1-2, with a weak D call TRBD1 (5 bases). The CDR3 covers 13 residues. CDR1 is MNHEY, CDR2 SMNVEV, per germline (reference sequence). The ends were cut back, 6 bases at V and 5 bases at J, with 13 bases in the middle. Here the CDR3 reads CASSLQGRYGYTF. The CDR3 DNA sequence: TGTGCCAGCAGCCTTCAGGGCCGATATGGCTACACCTTC.

V and J are TRBV9 and TRBJ1-1, with 7 bases aligning to TRBD1. CDR1 is SGDLS and CDR2 is YYNGEE in the germline V gene. The trim removed 7 bases at V and 5 bases at J, leaving 14 bases unmatched. The CDR3 has 15 residues. CDR3 protein: CASGRDTGVGTEAFF. DNA of the CDR3: TGTGCCAGCGGCCGGGACACAGGGGTAGGAACTGAAGCTTTCTTT.

This clone is a singleton in its sample. V and J are TRBV18 and TRBJ2-5, with 7 bases matching TRBD1. V shed 3 bases, J shed 3 bases, and the junction held 10 bases outside the gene matches. The CDR3 runs to 16 residues. The germline gives CDR1 KGHSH, CDR2 LQKENI. Written as DNA, the CDR3 is TGTGCCAGCTCACCTGTTACCGGGACAGAAAAAGAGACCCAGTACTTC. Its protein product is CASSPVTGTEKETQYF.